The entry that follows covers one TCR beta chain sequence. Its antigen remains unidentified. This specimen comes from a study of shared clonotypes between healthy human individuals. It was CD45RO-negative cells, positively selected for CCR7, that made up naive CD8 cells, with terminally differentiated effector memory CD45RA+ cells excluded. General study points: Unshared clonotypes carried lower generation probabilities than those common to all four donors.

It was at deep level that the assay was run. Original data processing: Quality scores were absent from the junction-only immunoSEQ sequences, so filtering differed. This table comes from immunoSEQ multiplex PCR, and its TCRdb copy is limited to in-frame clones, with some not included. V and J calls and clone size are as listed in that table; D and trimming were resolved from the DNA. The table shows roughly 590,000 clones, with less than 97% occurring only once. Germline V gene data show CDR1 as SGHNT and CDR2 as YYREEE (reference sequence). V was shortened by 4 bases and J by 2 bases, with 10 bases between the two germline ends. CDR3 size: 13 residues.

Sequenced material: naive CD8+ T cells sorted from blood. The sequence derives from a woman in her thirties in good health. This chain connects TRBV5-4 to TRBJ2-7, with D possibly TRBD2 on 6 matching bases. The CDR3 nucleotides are TGTGCCAGCAGCGGCGGGGAGACCTACGAGCAGTACTTC. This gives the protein CASSGGETYEQYF.